This entry lists 11 T cell receptor beta chains sequenced from one sample in a study of Ad26.COV2.S vaccination and SARS-CoV-2 variants. The treatment here: 15 to 20 received Ad26.COV2.S at low or high dose, single or two shots; 5 received placebo; per-sample allocation not given. Material that was analyzed had been drawn on day 63 after the first vaccine or placebo injection. Sequencing was performed with immunoSEQ multiplex PCR; in TCRdb, only in-frame clones are kept and a portion is missing. In the table there are about 320,000 clones, around four fifths of which are singletons. This sample comprised peripheral blood, obtained in a trial of Ad26.COV2.S vaccine versus placebo. The source of these receptors is a person between 18 and 60 years old who received the Ad26.COV2.S COVID-19 vaccine or a placebo.

This rearrangement joins TRBV15 to TRBJ1-6, with unresolved D. The V gene's germline CDR1 is LNHNV and CDR2 YYDKDF (reference sequence). V lost 0 bases and J lost 9, with 15 bases in between. The CDR3 extends over 16 amino acids. CDR3 region: CATSRDRRGSGSPLHF. The CDR3, as DNA: TGTGCCACCAGCAGAGATAGAAGAGGGTCCGGTTCACCCCTCCACTTT.

The chain is built from TRBV7-3 and TRBJ1-5, with D tentatively TRBD1 (6 bases). This CDR3 has 16 amino acids. Trimming took 5 bases from V and 0 from J, leaving 14 bases between them. Germline values: CDR1 SGHTA, CDR2 FQGTGA. CDR3 sequence: CASSQGQPSSNQPQHF. The CDR3 DNA follows: TGTGCCAGCAGCCAGGGGCAGCCCAGTAGCAATCAGCCCCAGCATTTT.

The gene calls are TRBV5-1 and TRBJ2-5, with D maybe TRBD1 (6 bases). Germline V gene sequence: CDR1 SGHRS, CDR2 YFSETQ. The germline V and J ends were trimmed by 4 bases and 3 bases, with 13 bases remaining between them. The CDR3 is made up of 14 amino acids. The CDR3 nucleotides read TGCGCCAGCAGCGATCAGGGGAGAGAAGAGACCCAGTACTTC. Encoded protein: CASSDQGREETQYF.

The chain uses TRBV19 and TRBJ1-1; D possibly corresponds to TRBD1 (5 bases). Deletions cut 1 base from V and 6 bases from J, with 6 bases between. This CDR3 is built from 12 residues. The V gene's germline CDR1 is LNHDA and CDR2 SQIVND (reference sequence). The CDR3 sequence is CASSIGGAEAFF. The CDR3 bases are TGTGCCAGTAGTATAGGGGGCGCTGAAGCTTTCTTT.

The V call is TRBV28, the J call TRBJ2-7; the D call may be TRBD1 or TRBD2 (6 bases each). The CDR3 covers 15 residues. CDR1 and CDR2 from the germline V gene are MDHEN and SYDVKM. V was clipped by 6 bases and J by 5 bases, with 20 bases between them. CDR3 protein: CASSPDLEGDDEQYF. DNA of the CDR3: TGTGCCAGCAGCCCAGATTTGGAGGGGGATGACGAGCAGTACTTC.

This chain connects TRBV9 to TRBJ1-2; weak D call: TRBD1 (6 bases). The CDR3 loop spans 15 amino acids. Germline values: CDR1 SGDLS, CDR2 YYNGEE. The germline V and J ends were trimmed by 4 bases and 2 bases, with 15 bases remaining between them. CDR3 DNA sequence: TGTGCCAGCAGCTTGAGAGGGGGTCCGAACTATGGCTACACCTTC. Encoded protein: CASSLRGGPNYGYTF. Full variable domain (missing parts from reference TRBV9 and TRBJ1-2): DSGVTQTPKHLITATGQRVTLRCSPRSGDLSVYWYQQSLDQGLQFLIQYYNGEERAKGNILERFSAQQFPDLHSELNLSSLELGDSALYFCASSLRGGPNYGYTFGSGTRLTVV.

This clone was picked up one time. The chain recombines TRBV30 with TRBJ1-5; maybe TRBD1 (5 bases). Deletions cut 3 bases from V and 1 base from J, with 7 bases between. This CDR3 is built from 13 residues. Germline assignment: CDR1 GTSNPN and CDR2 SVGIG (reference sequence). The CDR3 DNA is TGTGCCTGGAGGGAGGGGAGCAATCAGCCCCAGCATTTT. Protein sequence: CAWREGSNQPQHF. Looking up the rest from reference TRBV30 and TRBJ1-5 gives the full variable domain: SQTIHQWPATLVQPVGSPLSLECTVEGTSNPNLYWYRQAAGRGLQLLFYSVGIGQISSEVPQNLSASRPQDRQFILSSKKLLLSDSGFYLCAWREGSNQPQHFGDGTRLSIL.

This clone was found a few times. The V gene is TRBV5-1, the J gene TRBJ2-3; no definite D call. Deletions cut 5 bases from V and 6 bases from J, with 10 bases between. The CDR3 has 12 amino acids. The V gene's germline CDR1 is SGHRS and CDR2 YFSETQ. The CDR3 DNA reads TGCGCCAGCAGAAACTCGCGGGATACGCAGTATTTT. Translated: CASRNSRDTQYF.

The genes are TRBV25-1 and TRBJ1-1; tentatively, D is TRBD1 (6 bases). Looked up from germline, CDR1 is MGHDK and CDR2 is SYGVNS. This CDR3 spans 15 amino acids. Trimming pared 3 bases from V and 5 bases from J, leaving 16 bases between. CDR3 protein: CASSETRRGRTEAFF. Written as DNA, the CDR3 is TGTGCCAGCAGTGAGACCAGGCGGGGGCGGACTGAAGCTTTCTTT. The full variable domain, in which reference TRBV25-1 and TRBJ1-1 provide the parts outside the CDR3, is EADIYQTPRYLVIGTGKKITLECSQTMGHDKMYWYQQDPGMELHLIHYSYGVNSTEKGDLSSESTVSRIRTEHFPLTLESARPSHTSQYLCASSETRRGRTEAFFGQGTRLTVV.

The gene calls are TRBV11-3 and TRBJ2-5, with D hard to call. The germline gives CDR1 SGHNT, CDR2 YENEEA. V lost 8 bases to trimming and J lost 4 bases, with 11 bases between them. CDR3 size: 12 residues. DNA of the CDR3: TGTGCCAGCGGACGGGCGTCAGAGACCCAGTACTTC. The encoded protein is CASGRASETQYF.

The rearrangement joins TRBV28 to TRBJ2-3; D might be TRBD1 (5 bases). The CDR3 has 15 residues. V shed 9 bases and J shed 3 bases, with 19 bases lying between them. Germline CDR1 and CDR2: MDHEN and SYDVKM. CDR3 region: CASVGRDRRTDTQYF. The CDR3 nucleotides are TGTGCCAGTGTGGGCAGGGATAGACGGACAGATACGCAGTATTTT.